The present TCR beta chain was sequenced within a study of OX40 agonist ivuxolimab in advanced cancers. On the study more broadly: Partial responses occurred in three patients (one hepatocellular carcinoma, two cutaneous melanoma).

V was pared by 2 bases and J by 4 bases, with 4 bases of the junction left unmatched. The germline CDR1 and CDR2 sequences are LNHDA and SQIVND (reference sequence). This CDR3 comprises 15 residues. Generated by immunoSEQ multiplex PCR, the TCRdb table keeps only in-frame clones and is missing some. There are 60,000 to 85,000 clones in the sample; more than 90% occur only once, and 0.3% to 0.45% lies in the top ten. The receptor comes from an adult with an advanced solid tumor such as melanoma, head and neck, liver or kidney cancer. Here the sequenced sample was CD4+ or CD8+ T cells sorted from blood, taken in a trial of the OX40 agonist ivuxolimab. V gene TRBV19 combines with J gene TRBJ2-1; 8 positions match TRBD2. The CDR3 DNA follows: TGTGCCAGTAGTATATGGGGACTAGGTTACAATGAGCAGTTCTTC. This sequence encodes CASSIWGLGYNEQFF. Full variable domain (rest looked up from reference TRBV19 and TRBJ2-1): DGGITQSPKYLFRKEGQNVTLSCEQNLNHDAMYWYRQDPGQGLRLIYYSQIVNDFQKGDIAEGYSVSREKKESFPLTVTSAQKNPTAFYLCASSIWGLGYNEQFFGPGTRLTVL.